The table lists the clone carrying this T cell receptor beta chain with a few counts. The antigen is unknown. CDR3 length equals 15 residues. The trim removed 1 base at V and 7 bases at J, leaving 7 bases unmatched. The sample comes from a study of T-cell memory formation after mild COVID-19. Study findings and constraints: Later expanders leaned CD4+, whereas day 15 to 85 contracting clones were balanced CD4/CD8.

TCR alpha and TCR beta cDNA libraries carrying sample barcodes and UMIs came from 5'RACE with constant-segment primers. A single record per CDR3 protein comes from TCRdb applying MiXCR to the 5' RACE reads. The table records roughly 200,000 distinct CDR3 sequences, 20% to 25% of them present only once. This chain links TRBV12-3 or TRBV12-4 with TRBJ2-7; 10 bases align to TRBD2. Sequencing was carried out using PBMCs or a T cell subset sorted from them (not recorded which). The source is an adult woman who had mild COVID-19 (a few samples of this study predate the infection). Cell type and time point are not known. The CDR3 nucleotides are TGTGCCAGCAGTTTAGAAGCGGGAGGGCCGGGTGAGCAGTACTTC. Translation gives CASSLEAGGPGEQYF.